This T cell receptor (beta chain) was sequenced during a study of T cell responses to AZD1222 COVID-19 vaccine. General observations from the study: Vaccine-associated CD4 TCRs spanned spike, dominant at 160-218 and 743-854. Possibly, clonal diversity was underestimated; donors were largely white British and included more females. Of the AZD1222 recipients, only 5 to 7 were seropositive at baseline. Following two doses of AZD1222, Spike-specific TCR breadth and depth rose.

Trimming removed 0 bases at V and 2 bases at J, with 8 bases between. The CDR3 is made up of 15 amino acids. Germline lookup yields CDR1 KGHSH and CDR2 LQKENI. Method: immunoSEQ multiplex PCR; TCRdb's copy keeps in-frame clones and lacks some. The profile shows approximately 150,000 clones, around nine tenths of them singletons. About this clone itself: Its antigen is currently unknown.

The source of this sequence is an adult who received the AZD1222 COVID-19 vaccine. The gene calls are TRBV18 and TRBJ2-4; D remains unclear. This material consisted of peripheral blood, taken 28 days after the second AZD1222 dose. The CDR3 DNA reads TGTGCCAGCTCACCACCGTCGGAGTCCAAAAACATTCAGTACTTC. This sequence encodes CASSPPSESKNIQYF.